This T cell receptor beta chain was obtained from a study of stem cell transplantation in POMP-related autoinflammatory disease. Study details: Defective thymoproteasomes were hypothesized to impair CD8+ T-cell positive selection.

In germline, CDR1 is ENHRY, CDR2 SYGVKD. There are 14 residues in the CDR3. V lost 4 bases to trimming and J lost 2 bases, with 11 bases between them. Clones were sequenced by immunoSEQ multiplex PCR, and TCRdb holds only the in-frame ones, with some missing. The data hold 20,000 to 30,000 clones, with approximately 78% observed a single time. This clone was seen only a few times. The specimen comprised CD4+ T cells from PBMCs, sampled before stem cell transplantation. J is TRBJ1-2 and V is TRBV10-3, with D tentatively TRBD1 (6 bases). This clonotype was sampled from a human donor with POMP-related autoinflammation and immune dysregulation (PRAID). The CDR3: CAISATGRNYGYTF. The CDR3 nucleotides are TGTGCCATCAGTGCTACAGGGCGAAACTATGGCTACACCTTC.